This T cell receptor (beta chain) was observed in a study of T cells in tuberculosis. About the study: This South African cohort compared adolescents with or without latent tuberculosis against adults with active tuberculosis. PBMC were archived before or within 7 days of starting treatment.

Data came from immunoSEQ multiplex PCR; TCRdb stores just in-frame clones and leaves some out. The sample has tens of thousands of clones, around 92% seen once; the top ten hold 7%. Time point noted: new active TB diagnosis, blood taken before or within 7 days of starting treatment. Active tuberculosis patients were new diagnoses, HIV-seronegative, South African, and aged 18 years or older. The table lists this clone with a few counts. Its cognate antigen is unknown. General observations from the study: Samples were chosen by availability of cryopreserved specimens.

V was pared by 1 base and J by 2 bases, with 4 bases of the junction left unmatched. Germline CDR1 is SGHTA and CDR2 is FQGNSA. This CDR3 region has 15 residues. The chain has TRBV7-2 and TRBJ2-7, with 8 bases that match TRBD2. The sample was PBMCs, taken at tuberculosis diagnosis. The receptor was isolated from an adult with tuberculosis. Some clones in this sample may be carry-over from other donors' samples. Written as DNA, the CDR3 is TGTGCCAGCAGCTTAGGAACTAGCGGAACCTACGAGCAGTACTTC. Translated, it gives CASSLGTSGTYEQYF.